Described below is a single T cell receptor (beta chain) sequence and its context. What it binds is not known. TCRdb re-called the reads with MiXCR, one entry per CDR3 protein. The sample consists of around 530,000 distinct CDR3 sequences, around 27% of them appearing once. This specimen belongs to a study of T cell repertoires in cytomegalovirus infection. General study points: There were HLA-C-restricted CMV-specific TCR beta clonotypes dominating the ex vivo response.

The germline V gene encodes CDR1 MGHRA and CDR2 YSYEKL. V trimming: 3 bases; J trimming: 1 base; junction bases outside the gene matches: 10. The CDR3 consists of 19 residues. The TCR sequence derives from a human donor in good health (CMV status not recorded). Some clones in this sample may be carry-over from other donors' samples. The V and J genes are TRBV4-1 and TRBJ2-6, with 9 bases aligning to TRBD2. The sample consisted of PBMCs. The chain's CDR3 is CASSQTSSGTRSGANVLTF. The CDR3, as DNA: TGCGCCAGCAGCCAGACCTCTAGCGGGACCAGATCTGGGGCCAACGTCCTGACTTTC.